Sequencing of this T cell receptor (beta chain) was carried out in a study of blood T cells in healthy people across ages (dated by TCRdb to 2015 to 2017). As for the study more broadly: In model experiments, template switching captured about one uniquely barcoded TCR beta cDNA molecule for every two T cells. To avoid experimental bias, donors of different ages were distributed randomly across sequencing lanes. Two additional independent replicas of 1 million unique cDNA reads from the same blood draw were analyzed for two donors (one aged 18 to 30 and one aged 80 or older). Donors were grouped into four age groups: young (average 16 years), middle-aged (about 38), aged (62) and long-lived (approximately 78). To track age-related changes in TCR beta repertoire diversity, the study relied on deep sequencing normalized with unique cDNA molecular identifiers.

The library was obtained by 5' RACE. The second PCR ran for roughly 7 to 12 cycles and used a J-beta primer mix along with a sample-barcoded 5' primer. A unique molecular identifier was introduced onto each TCR beta cDNA molecule by a template-switch 5' adaptor carrying 12 random nucleotides. Each sample yielded at least 2.5 million CDR3-containing paired-end reads. All of the RNA was converted into first-strand cDNA using the Mint cDNA synthesis kit, with a TRBC-specific oligonucleotide serving as the primer. Following uracil-DNA glycosylase treatment, a first 18-cycle PCR with universal primers M1SS and BC2_uni_R was performed on all cDNA. The original methods were these. Each sample was normalized by randomly selecting 1 million high-quality reads, each carrying a distinct molecular identifier. Reads with shared molecular identifiers were discarded instead of being binned into consensus sequences. MiTCR, set to a Q25 quality threshold and the strictest error-elimination algorithm, was used for CDR3 identification, clonotype clustering and error correction. A nonparametric unseen species model with Euler transformation was used to estimate lower-bound total TCR beta diversity. TCRdb ran its own pipeline on the public reads, namely fastp trimming at Q25 and MiXCR clone calling, and kept in-frame beta chains. Rows with one shared CDR3 protein collapse into an entry with the most common genes and DNA. Here the V and J calls rest on TCRdb's processing, not on the authors' analysis. The sample table shows around 2 million distinct CDR3 sequences, and around 42% are seen once. Roughly 23% of the sample is taken by the ten largest.

From the cysteine up to the phenylalanine, the CDR3 has a length of 13 residues. The CDR3 DNA has 39 bases and is translated from base 1. CDR1 and CDR2 are drawn from the germline V gene: MRHNA, SNTAGT. The trim is 3 bases for V and 3 bases for J, with a gap of 8 bases between the germline ends. Systemically healthy Caucasian individuals from Russia, some 36 in total and aged roughly 6 to 95 years, were included as donors. Each donor gave about 9.7 milliliters of peripheral blood, drawn into EDTA-treated Vacutainer tubes. PBMCs were isolated by Ficoll-Paque density-gradient centrifugation, with at least 6.5 million obtained per sample. Total RNA was extracted from PBMCs with Trizol reagent, with at least 6 micrograms obtained per sample. The percentages of naive CD45RAhigh/CD27high T cells were determined by flow cytometry on a PBMC aliquot from every donor. Paper-wide results and their limitations: Because the CMV infection status of the donors was unknown, age-related changes in expanded clonotypes may potentially have been confounded. Observed TCR beta diversity per million T cells fell roughly linearly with age, and a significant reduction was already apparent by age about 36. There was a strong correlation between observed TCR beta diversity and the percentage of naive T cells measured by flow cytometry. Estimates of total diversity based on one million sequenced T cells were regarded as lower bounds and as underestimates. Because profiling used bulk unsorted PBMCs, naive and antigen-experienced compartments could not be compared conclusively. Compared with the aged group, the long-lived group had more naive CD4+ T cells, fewer expanded clones and increased TCR diversity, suggesting age selection.

A word on this clonotype: This clone's antigen is unknown. No quality values exist for individual bases; no much larger clone is one base distant.

The clonotype originates from a human donor in good health. The V and J segments used are TRBV6-4 and TRBJ1-1, with no D gene named confidently. Input material: blood. The CDR3 has the sequence CASSEELDTEAFF. The nucleotide sequence reads TGTGCCAGCAGTGAGGAGTTGGACACTGAAGCTTTCTTT.